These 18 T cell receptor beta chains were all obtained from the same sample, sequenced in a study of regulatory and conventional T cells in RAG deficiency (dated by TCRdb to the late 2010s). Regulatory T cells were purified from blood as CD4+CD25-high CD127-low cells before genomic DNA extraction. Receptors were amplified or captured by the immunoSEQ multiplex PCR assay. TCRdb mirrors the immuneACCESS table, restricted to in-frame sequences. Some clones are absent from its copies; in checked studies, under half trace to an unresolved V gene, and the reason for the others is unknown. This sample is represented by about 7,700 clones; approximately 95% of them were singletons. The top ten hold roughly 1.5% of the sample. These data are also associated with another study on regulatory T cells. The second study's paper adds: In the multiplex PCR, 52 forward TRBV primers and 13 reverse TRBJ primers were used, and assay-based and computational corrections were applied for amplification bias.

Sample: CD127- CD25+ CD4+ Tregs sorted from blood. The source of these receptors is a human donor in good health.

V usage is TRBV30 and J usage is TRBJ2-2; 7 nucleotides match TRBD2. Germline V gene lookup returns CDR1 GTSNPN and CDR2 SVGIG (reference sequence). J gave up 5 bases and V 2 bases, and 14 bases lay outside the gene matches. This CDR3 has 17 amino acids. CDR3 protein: CAWSRSVGREETGELFF. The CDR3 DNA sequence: TGTGCCTGGAGTAGGTCCGTAGGGAGGGAGGAGACCGGGGAGCTGTTTTTT.

The CDR3 DNA reads as TGTGCCTGGAGAGCCGGGATTTACTTCACAGATACGCAGTATTTT. Translating it yields CAWRAGIYFTDTQYF. The chain uses TRBV30 and TRBJ2-3; D perhaps matches TRBD2 (5 bases). The CDR3 consists of 15 residues. V was pared by 3 bases and J by 2 bases, with 15 bases between. Germline lookup yields CDR1 GTSNPN and CDR2 SVGIG (reference sequence).

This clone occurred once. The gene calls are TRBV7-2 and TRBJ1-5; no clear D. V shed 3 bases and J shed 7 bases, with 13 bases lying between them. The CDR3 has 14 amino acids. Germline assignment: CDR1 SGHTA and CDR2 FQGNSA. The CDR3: CASSLSRLDQPQHF. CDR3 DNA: TGTGCCAGCAGCTTGTCCAGACTAGACCAGCCCCAGCATTTT.

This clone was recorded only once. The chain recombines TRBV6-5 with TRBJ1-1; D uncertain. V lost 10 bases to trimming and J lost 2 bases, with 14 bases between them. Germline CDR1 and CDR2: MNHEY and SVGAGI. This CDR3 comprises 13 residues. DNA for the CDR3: TGTGCCACCTTGTCTAGACCAAACACTGAAGCTTTCTTT. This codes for CATLSRPNTEAFF.

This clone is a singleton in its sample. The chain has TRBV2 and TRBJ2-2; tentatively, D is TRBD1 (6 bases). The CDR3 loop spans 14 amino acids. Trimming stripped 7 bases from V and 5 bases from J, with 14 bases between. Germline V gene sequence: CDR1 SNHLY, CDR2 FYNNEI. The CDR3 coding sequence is TGTGCCAGCACCATTTCTAGGGGGACCGGGGAGCTGTTTTTT. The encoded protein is CASTISRGTGELFF.

DNA of the CDR3: TGTGCCAGCTCACTAACCATGGGACAGGGCTACGAGCAGTACTTC. As protein: CASSLTMGQGYEQYF. The chain is built from TRBV18 and TRBJ2-7, with TRBD1 matching 9 bases. The CDR3 loop spans 15 amino acids. Trimming took 4 bases from V and 3 from J; bases not matched to a gene: 7. Germline CDR1 KGHSH, CDR2 LQKENI.

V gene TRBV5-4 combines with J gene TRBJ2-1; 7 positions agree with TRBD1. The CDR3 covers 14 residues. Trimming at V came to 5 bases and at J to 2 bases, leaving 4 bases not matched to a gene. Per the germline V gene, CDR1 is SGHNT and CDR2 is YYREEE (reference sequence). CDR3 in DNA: TGTGCCAGCAGTAGACAGGGCCCCTACAATGAGCAGTTCTTC. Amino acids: CASSRQGPYNEQFF.

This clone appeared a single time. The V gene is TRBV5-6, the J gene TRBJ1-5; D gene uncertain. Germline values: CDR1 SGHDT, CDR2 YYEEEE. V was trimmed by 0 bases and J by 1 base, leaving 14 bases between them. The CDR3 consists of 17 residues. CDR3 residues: CASSLARMVGSNQPQHF. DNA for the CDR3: TGTGCCAGCAGCTTGGCCCGTATGGTCGGGAGCAATCAGCCCCAGCATTTT.

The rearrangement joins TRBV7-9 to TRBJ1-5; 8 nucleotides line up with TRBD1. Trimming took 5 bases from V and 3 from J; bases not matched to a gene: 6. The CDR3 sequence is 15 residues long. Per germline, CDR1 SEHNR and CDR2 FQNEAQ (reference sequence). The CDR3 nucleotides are TGTGCCAGCAGCGCGACAGGGGATACCAATCAGCCCCAGCATTTT. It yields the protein CASSATGDTNQPQHF.

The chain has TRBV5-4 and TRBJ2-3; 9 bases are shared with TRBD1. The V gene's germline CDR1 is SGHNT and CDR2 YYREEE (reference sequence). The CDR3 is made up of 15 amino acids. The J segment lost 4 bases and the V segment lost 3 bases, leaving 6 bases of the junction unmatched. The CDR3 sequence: CASSSRDRVADTQYF. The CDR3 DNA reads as TGTGCCAGCAGCTCCCGGGACAGGGTCGCAGATACGCAGTATTTT.

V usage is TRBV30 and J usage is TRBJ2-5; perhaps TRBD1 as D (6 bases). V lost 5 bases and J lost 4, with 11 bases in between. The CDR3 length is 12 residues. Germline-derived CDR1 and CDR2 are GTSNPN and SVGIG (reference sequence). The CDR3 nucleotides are TGTGCCTGGCGCAAAGGGGGAGAGACCCAGTACTTC. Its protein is CAWRKGGETQYF.

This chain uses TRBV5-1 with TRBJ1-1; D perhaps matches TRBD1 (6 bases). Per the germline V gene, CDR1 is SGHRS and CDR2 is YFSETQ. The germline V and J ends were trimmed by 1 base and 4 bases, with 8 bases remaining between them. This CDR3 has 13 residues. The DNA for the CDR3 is TGCGCCAGCAGCTTGCTAGGGGGCACTGAAGCTTTCTTT. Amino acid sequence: CASSLLGGTEAFF.

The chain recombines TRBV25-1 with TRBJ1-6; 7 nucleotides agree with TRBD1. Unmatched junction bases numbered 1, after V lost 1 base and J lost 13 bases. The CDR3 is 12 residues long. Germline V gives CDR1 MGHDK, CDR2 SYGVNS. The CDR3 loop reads CASSEFRGPLHF. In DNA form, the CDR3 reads TGTGCCAGCAGTGAATTCAGGGGGCCCCTCCACTTT. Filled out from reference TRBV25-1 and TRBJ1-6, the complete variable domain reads EADIYQTPRYLVIGTGKKITLECSQTMGHDKMYWYQQDPGMELHLIHYSYGVNSTEKGDLSSESTVSRIRTEHFPLTLESARPSHTSQYLCASSEFRGPLHFGNGTRLTVT.

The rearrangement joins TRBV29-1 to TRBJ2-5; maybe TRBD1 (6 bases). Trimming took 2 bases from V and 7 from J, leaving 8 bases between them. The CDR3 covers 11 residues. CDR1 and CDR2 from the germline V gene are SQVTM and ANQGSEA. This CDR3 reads CSVETQGTQYF. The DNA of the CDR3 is TGCAGCGTTGAAACACAGGGGACCCAGTACTTC.

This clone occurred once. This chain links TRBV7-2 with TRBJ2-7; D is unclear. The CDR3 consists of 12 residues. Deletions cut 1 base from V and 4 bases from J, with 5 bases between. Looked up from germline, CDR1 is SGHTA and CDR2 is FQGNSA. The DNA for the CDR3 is TGTGCCAGCAGCTTAGATCAGTACGAGCAGTACTTC. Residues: CASSLDQYEQYF.

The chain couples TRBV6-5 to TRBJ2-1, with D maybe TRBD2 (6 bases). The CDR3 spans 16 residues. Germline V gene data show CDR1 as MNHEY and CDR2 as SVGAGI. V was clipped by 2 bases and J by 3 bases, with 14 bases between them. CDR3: CASSYAGTAVYNEQFF. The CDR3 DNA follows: TGTGCCAGCAGTTACGCGGGGACCGCCGTCTACAATGAGCAGTTCTTC.

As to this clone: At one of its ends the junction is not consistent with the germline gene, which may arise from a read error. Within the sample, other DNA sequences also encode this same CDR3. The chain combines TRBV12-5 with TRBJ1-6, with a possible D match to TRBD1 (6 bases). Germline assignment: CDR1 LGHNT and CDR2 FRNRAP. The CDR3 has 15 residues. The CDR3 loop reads CASGLGRQGNSPLHF. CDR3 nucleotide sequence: TGTGCTAGTGGTTTAGGTCGTCAGGGGAATTCCCCCCTCCACTTT.

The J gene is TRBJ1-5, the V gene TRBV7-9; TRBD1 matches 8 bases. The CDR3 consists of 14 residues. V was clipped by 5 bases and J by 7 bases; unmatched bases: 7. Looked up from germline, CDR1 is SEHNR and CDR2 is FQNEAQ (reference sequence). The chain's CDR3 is CASSPDRVSQPQHF. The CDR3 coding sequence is TGTGCCAGCAGCCCGGACAGGGTCAGCCAGCCCCAGCATTTT. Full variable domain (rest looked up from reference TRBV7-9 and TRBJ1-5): DTGVSQNPRHKITKRGQNVTFRCDPISEHNRLYWYRQTLGQGPEFLTYFQNEAQLEKSRLLSDRFSAERPKGSFSTLEIQRTEQGDSAMYLCASSPDRVSQPQHFGDGTRLSIL.